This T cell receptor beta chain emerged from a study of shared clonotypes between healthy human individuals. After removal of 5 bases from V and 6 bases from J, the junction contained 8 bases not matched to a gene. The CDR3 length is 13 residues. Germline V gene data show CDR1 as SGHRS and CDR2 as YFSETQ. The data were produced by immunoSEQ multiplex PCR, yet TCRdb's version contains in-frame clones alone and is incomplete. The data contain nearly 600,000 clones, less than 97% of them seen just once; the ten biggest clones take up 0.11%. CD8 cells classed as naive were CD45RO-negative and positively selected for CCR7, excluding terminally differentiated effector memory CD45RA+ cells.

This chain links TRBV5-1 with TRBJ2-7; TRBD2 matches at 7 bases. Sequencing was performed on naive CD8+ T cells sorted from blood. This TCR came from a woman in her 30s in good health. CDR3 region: CASRQAGDLEQYF. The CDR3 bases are TGCGCCAGCAGGCAGGCGGGAGATCTCGAGCAGTACTTC.